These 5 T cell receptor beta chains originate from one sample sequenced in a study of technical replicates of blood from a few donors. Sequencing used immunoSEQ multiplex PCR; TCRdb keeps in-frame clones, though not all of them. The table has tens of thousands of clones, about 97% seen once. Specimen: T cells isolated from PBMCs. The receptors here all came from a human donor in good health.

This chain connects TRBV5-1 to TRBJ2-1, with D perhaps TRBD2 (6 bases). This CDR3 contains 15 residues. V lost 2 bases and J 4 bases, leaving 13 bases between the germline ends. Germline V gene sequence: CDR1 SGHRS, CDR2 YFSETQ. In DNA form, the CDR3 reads TGCGCCAGCAGCTTCCTCGGGAGTTCGTACAATGAGCAGTTCTTC. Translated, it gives CASSFLGSSYNEQFF.

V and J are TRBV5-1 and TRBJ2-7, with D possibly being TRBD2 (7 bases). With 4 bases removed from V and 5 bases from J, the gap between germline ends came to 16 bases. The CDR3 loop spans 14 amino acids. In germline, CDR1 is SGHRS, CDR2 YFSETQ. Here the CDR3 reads CASSLSGGGDEQYF. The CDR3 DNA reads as TGCGCCAGCAGCCTTAGCGGAGGGGGGGACGAGCAGTACTTC. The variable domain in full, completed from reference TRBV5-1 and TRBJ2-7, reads KAGVTQTPRYLIKTRGQQVTLSCSPISGHRSVSWYQQTPGQGLQFLFEYFSETQRNKGNFPGRFSGRQFSNSRSEMNVSTLELGDSALYLCASSLSGGGDEQYFGPGTRLTVT.

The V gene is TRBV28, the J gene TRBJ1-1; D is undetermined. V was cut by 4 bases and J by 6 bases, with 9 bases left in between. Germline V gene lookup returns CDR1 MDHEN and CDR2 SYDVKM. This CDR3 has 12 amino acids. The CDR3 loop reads CASSSDSPEAFF. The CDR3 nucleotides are TGTGCCAGCAGTTCTGACTCCCCTGAAGCTTTCTTT.

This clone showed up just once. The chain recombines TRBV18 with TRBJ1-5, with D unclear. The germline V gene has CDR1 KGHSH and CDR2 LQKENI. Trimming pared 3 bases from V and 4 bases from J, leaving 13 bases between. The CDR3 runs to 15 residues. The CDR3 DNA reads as TGTGCCAGCTCACCTGCTGGAGTCCCTAATCAGCCCCAGCATTTT. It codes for CASSPAGVPNQPQHF.

Here the CDR3 DNA reads TGCGCCAGCAGCTGGAGGACAGACTACGAGCAGTACTTC. Encoded protein: CASSWRTDYEQYF. The chain recombines TRBV5-1 with TRBJ2-7; the D gene is possibly TRBD1 (6 bases). The CDR3 loop spans 13 amino acids. The V and J ends lost 3 bases and 3 bases respectively, with 10 bases between them. CDR1 is SGHRS, CDR2 YFSETQ, per germline.